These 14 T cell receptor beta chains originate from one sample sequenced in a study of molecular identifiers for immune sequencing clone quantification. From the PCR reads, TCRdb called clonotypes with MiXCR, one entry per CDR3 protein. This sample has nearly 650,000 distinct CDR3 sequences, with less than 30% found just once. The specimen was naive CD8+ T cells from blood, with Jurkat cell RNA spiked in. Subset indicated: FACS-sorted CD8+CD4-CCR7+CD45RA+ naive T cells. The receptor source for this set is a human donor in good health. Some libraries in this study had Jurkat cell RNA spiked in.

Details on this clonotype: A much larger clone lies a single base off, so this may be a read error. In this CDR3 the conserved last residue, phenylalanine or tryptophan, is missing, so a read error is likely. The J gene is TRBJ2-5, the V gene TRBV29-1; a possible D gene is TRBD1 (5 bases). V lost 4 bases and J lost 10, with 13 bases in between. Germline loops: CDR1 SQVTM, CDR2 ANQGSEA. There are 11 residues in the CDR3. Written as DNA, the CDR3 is TGCAGCGTTGTATTCCCGCAGGGCCAGTACCTC. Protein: CSVVFPQGQYL.

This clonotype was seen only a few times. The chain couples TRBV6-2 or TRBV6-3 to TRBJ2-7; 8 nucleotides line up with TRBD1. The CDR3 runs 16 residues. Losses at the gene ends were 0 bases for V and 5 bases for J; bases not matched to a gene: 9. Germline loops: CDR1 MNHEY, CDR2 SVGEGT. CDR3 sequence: CASSYSLAGGLDEQYF. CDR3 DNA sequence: TGTGCCAGCAGTTACTCGCTGGCAGGGGGCCTGGACGAGCAGTACTTC.

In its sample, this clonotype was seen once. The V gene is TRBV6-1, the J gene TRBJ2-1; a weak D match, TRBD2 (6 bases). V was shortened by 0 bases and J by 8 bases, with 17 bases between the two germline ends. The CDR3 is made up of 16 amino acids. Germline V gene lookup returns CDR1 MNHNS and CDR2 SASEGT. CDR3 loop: CASSEALGGASDEQFF. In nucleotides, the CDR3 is TGTGCCAGCAGTGAAGCGCTCGGGGGTGCGAGCGATGAGCAGTTCTTC.

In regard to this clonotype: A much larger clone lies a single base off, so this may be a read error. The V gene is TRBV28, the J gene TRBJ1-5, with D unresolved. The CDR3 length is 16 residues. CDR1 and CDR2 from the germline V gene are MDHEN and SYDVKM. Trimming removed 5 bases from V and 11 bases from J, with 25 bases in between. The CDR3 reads CASSGPEGTLPATQHF. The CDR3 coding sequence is TGTGCCAGCAGTGGTCCTGAGGGAACCCTCCCCGCCACCCAGCATTTT.

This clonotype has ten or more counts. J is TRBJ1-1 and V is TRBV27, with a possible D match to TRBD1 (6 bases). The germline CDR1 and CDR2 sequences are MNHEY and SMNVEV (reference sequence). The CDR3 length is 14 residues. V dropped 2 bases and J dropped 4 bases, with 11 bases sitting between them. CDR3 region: CASSLNEGVTEAFF. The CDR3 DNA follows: TGTGCCAGCAGTTTAAACGAGGGGGTCACTGAAGCTTTCTTT.

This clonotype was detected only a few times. CDR3 DNA sequence: TGCGCCAGCAGCCAAGTCTGGCAGGGGAACTACGAGCAGTACTTC. Translated, it gives CASSQVWQGNYEQYF. The genes are TRBV4-3 and TRBJ2-7, with D tentatively TRBD1 (6 bases). The CDR3 is made up of 15 amino acids. Germline V gene data show CDR1 as LGHNA and CDR2 as YSLEER. V was clipped by 1 base and J by 3 bases, with 13 bases between them.

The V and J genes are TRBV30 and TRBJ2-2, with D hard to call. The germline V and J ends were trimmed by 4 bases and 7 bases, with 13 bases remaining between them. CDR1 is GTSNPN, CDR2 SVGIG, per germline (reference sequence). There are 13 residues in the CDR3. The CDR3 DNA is TGTGCCTGGACTCGTCAGTCTGGCGGGGAGCTGTTTTTT. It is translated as CAWTRQSGGELFF.

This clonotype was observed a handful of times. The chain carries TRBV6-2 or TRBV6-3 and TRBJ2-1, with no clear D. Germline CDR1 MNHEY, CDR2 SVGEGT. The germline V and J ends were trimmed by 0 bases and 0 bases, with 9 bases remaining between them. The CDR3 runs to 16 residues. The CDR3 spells CASSYSKISSYNEQFF. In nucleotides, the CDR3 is TGTGCCAGCAGTTACTCCAAAATAAGCTCCTACAATGAGCAGTTCTTC.

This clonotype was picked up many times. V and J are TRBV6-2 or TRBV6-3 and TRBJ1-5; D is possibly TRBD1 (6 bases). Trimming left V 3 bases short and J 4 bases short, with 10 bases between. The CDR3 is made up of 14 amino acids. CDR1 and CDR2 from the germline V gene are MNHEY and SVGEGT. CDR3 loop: CASSYSTGNQPQHF. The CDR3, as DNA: TGTGCCAGCAGTTATTCCACAGGGAATCAGCCCCAGCATTTT.

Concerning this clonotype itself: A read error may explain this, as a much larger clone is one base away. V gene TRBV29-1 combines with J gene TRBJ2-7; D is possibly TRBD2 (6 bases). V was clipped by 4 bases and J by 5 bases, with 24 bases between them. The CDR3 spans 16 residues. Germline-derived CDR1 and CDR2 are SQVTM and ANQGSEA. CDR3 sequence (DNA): TGCAGCGTTGGAGACGGGGGTGCCAACTTCGTCGACGAGCAGTACTTC. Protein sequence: CSVGDGGANFVDEQYF.

CDR3 DNA sequence: TGTGCCAGCAGCTTAGCCTTGGATGAGCAGTACTTC. The encoded protein is CASSLALDEQYF. This chain joins TRBV7-9 and TRBJ2-7; D is unclear. With 0 bases removed from V and 7 bases from J, the gap between germline ends came to 7 bases. The CDR3 loop spans 12 amino acids. Germline CDR1 is SEHNR and CDR2 is FQNEAQ (reference sequence).

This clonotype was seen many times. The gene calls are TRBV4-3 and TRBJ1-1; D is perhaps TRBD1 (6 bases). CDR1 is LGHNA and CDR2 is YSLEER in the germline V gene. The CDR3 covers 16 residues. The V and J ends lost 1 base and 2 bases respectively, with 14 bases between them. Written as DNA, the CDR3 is TGCGCCAGCAGCCAAGGCCCACTACAGGGAAACACTGAAGCTTTCTTT. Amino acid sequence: CASSQGPLQGNTEAFF.

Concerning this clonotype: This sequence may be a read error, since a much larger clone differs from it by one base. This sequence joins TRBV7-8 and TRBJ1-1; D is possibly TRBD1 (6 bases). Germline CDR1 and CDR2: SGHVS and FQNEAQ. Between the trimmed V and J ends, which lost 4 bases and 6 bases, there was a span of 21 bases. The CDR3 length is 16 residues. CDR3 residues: CASSSVTGIFYAEAFF. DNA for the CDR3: TGTGCCAGCAGCTCCGTTACAGGGATTTTTTACGCTGAAGCTTTCTTT.

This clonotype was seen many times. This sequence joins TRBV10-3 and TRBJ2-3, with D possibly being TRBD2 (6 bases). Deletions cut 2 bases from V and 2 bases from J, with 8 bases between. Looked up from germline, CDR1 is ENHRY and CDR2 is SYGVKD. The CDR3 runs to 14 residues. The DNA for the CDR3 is TGTGCCATCAGTGAGCGGGGGTTCACAGATACGCAGTATTTT. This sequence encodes CAISERGFTDTQYF.